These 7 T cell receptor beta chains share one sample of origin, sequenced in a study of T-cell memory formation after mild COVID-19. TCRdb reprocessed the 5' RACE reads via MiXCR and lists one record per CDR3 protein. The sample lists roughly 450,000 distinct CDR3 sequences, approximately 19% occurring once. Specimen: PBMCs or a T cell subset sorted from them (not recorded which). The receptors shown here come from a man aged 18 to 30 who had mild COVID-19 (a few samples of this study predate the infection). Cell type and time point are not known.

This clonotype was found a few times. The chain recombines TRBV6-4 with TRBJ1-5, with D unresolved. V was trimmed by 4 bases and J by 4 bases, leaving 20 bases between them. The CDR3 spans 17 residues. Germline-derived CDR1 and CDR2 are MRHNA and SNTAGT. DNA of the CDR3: TGTGCCAGCAGTGGGCGAGCGTCGGCAGAGGCAAATCAGCCCCAGCATTTT. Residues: CASSGRASAEANQPQHF.

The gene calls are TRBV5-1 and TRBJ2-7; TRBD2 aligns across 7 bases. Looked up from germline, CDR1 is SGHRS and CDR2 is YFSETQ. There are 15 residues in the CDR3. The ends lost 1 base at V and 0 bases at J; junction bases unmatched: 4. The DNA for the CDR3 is TGCGCCAGCAGCTTGCTTGCGGGGGACTCCTACGAGCAGTACTTC. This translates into CASSLLAGDSYEQYF.

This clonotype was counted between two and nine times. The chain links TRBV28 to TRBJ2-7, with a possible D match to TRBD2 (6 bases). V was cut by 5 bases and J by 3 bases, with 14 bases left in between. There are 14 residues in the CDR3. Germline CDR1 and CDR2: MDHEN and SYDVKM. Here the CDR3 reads CASSPGGAHYEQYV. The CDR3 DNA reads TGTGCCAGCAGTCCCGGAGGGGCCCACTACGAGCAGTACGTC.

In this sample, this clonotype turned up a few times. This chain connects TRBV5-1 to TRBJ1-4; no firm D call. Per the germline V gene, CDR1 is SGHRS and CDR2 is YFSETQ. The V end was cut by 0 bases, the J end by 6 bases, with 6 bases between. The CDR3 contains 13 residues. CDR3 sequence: CASSLGGDEKLFF. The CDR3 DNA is TGCGCCAGCAGCTTGGGCGGGGATGAAAAACTGTTTTTT. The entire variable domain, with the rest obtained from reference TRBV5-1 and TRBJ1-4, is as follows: KAGVTQTPRYLIKTRGQQVTLSCSPISGHRSVSWYQQTPGQGLQFLFEYFSETQRNKGNFPGRFSGRQFSNSRSEMNVSTLELGDSALYLCASSLGGDEKLFFGSGTQLSVL.

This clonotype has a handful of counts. CDR3 nucleotides: TGTGCCATCAGCGCTATAGGGTTGGATCAGCCCCAGCATTTT. Its translation is CAISAIGLDQPQHF. The genes are TRBV10-3 and TRBJ1-5; D ambiguous. CDR1 ENHRY and CDR2 SYGVKD come from the germline V gene. Between the trimmed V and J ends, which lost 6 bases and 5 bases, there was a span of 14 bases. The CDR3 length is 14 residues.

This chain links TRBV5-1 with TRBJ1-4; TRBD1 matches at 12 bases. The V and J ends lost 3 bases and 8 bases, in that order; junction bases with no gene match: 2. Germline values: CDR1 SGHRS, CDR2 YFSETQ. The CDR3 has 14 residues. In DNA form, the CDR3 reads TGCGCCAGCAGCTGGGACAGGGGGCGCGAAAAACTGTTTTTT. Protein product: CASSWDRGREKLFF.

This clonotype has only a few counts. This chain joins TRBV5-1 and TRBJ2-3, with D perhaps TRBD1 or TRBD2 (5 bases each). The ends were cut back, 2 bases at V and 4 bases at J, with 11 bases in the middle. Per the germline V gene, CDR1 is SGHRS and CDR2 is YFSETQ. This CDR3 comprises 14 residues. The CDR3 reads CASSFGAVADTQYF. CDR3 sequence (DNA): TGCGCCAGCAGCTTCGGGGCCGTGGCAGATACGCAGTATTTT.